This TCR beta chain is drawn from a study of PD-1 blockade in classical Hodgkin lymphoma. Brentuximab vedotin exposure varied among the patients, all of whom had relapsed after autologous stem cell transplantation. The data were produced by immunoSEQ multiplex PCR, yet TCRdb's version contains in-frame clones alone and is incomplete. This sample has 50,000 to 75,000 clones, with around 89% found just once. Findings and caveats of the study: Relapsed/refractory patients reportedly had lower baseline diversity than newly diagnosed patients. The baseline diversity of complete responders showed similarity to that of newly diagnosed patients. When nivolumab was started under 1 year after ASCT, patients were excluded.

The CDR3 runs to 12 residues. In germline, CDR1 is WNHNN, CDR2 SYGVQD (reference sequence). The V end was cut by 5 bases, the J end by 0 bases, with 3 bases between. Concerning this clone: Antigen specificity is unknown.

This clonotype was sampled from a human donor with classical Hodgkin lymphoma. The rearrangement uses TRBV10-1 and TRBJ2-3; D unclear. Here the sequenced sample was peripheral blood mononuclear cells (PBMCs), taken at baseline. The CDR3 sequence: CASSFSTDTQYF. CDR3 nucleotides: TGCGCCAGCAGTTTTAGCACAGATACGCAGTATTTT.